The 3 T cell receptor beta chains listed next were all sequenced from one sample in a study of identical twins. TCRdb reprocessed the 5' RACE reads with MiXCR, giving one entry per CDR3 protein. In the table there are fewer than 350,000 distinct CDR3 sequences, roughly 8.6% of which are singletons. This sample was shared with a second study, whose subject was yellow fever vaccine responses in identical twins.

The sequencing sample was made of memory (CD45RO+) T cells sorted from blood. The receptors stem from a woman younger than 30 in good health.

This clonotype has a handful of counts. CDR3 region: CATSDPAPQAGVTYNEQFF. CDR3 coding DNA: TGTGCCACCAGTGACCCCGCGCCCCAAGCGGGAGTCACCTACAATGAGCAGTTCTTC. The rearrangement uses TRBV24-1 and TRBJ2-1; TRBD2 matches at 8 bases. Germline V gene data show CDR1 as KGHDR and CDR2 as SFDVKD. V was pared by 4 bases and J by 2 bases, with 15 bases of the junction left unmatched. The CDR3 has 19 residues.

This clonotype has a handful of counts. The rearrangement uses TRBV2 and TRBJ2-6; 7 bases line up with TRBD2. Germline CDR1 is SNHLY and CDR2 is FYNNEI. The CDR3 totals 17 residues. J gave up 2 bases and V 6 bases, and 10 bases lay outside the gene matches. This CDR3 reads CASRVYPGGPGANVLTF. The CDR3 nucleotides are TGTGCCAGCAGAGTCTATCCGGGGGGACCTGGGGCCAACGTCCTGACTTTC.

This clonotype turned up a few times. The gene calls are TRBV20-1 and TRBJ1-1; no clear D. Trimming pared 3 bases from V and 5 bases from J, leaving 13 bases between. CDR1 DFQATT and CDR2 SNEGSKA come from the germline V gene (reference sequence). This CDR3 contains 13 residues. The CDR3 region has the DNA TGCAGTGCTAGTGCGGGGATGGTTACTGAAGCTTTCTTT. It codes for CSASAGMVTEAFF.